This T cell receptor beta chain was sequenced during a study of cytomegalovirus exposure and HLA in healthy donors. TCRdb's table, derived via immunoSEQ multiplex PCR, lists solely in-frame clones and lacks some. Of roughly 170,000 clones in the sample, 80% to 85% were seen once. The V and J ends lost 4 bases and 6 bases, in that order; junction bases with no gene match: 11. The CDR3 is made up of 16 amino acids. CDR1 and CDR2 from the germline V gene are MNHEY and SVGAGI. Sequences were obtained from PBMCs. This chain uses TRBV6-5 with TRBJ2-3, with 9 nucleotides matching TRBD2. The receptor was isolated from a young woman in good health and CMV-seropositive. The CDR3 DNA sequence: TGTGCCAGCAGTTCCCGACTAGCGGCGTCATCGGATACGCAGTATTTT. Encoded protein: CASSSRLAASSDTQYF.